The 2 T cell receptor beta chains given below trace back to one sample, sequenced in a study of blood T cell repertoires in COVID-19. Clones were read by immunoSEQ multiplex PCR, and TCRdb kept only the in-frame ones, dropping some. Of fewer than 500,000 clones listed, 85% to 90% are singletons. Material for sequencing was PBMCs or T cells enriched from blood (not recorded which). The receptors were gathered from a woman in her twenties or thirties with acute COVID-19.

The chain joins TRBV7-9 to TRBJ2-2; maybe TRBD1 (6 bases). The germline CDR1 and CDR2 sequences are SEHNR and FQNEAQ (reference sequence). V gave up 4 bases and J gave up 0 bases, with 15 bases separating them. This CDR3 is 17 amino acids long. The CDR3 DNA follows: TGTGCCAGCAGCTCGCCCCCGCACAGGGCGAACACCGGGGAGCTGTTTTTT. Protein product: CASSSPPHRANTGELFF.

The chain carries TRBV25-1 and TRBJ2-1; D is ambiguous. V lost 4 bases to trimming and J lost 4 bases, with 5 bases between them. Germline CDR1 reads MGHDK; CDR2 reads SYGVNS. CDR3 length: 12 amino acids. This chain's CDR3 is CASSGLYNEQFF. CDR3 nucleotides: TGTGCCAGCAGTGGGCTGTACAATGAGCAGTTCTTC.